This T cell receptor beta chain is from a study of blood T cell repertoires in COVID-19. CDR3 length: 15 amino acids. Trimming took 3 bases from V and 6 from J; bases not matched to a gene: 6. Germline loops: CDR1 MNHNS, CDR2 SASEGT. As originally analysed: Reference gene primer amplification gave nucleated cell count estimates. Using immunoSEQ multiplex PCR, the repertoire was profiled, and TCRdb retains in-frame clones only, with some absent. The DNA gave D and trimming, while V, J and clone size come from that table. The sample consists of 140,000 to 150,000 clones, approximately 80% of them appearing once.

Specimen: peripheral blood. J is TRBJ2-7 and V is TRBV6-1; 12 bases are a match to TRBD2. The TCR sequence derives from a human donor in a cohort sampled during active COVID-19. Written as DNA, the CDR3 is TGTGCCAGCAGTGACCTAGCGGGGGGGAGTTTCGAGCAGTACTTC. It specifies CASSDLAGGSFEQYF.